These 2 T cell receptor beta chains came from one sample sequenced in a study of T cell changes during pregnancy in multiple sclerosis. TCRdb's copy holds only in-frame clones and misses some; the assay was immunoSEQ multiplex PCR. The table records tens of thousands of clones, around nine tenths of them present only once. The sequences come from peripheral blood, collected in the second trimester of pregnancy. These receptors came from a female donor in good health, enrolled as a control in a pregnancy study.

The genes are TRBV19 and TRBJ1-1; 9 nucleotides agree with TRBD1. The CDR3 spans 13 residues. Trimming took 2 bases from V and 10 from J; bases not matched to a gene: 5. Germline assignment: CDR1 LNHDA and CDR2 SQIVND (reference sequence). For the CDR3, the DNA is TGTGCCAGTAGTATAACAGGGGGCGTGGGAGCTTTCTTT. It specifies CASSITGGVGAFF.

The chain combines TRBV5-1 with TRBJ1-2; possibly TRBD1 for D (5 bases). Trimming left V 4 bases short and J 0 bases short, with 13 bases between. Looked up from germline, CDR1 is SGHRS and CDR2 is YFSETQ. The CDR3 is made up of 15 amino acids. The CDR3 DNA is TGCGCCAGCAGCACGACGTCGACAGCTAACTATGGCTACACCTTC. Amino acid sequence: CASSTTSTANYGYTF. Looking up the rest from reference TRBV5-1 and TRBJ1-2 gives the full variable domain: KAGVTQTPRYLIKTRGQQVTLSCSPISGHRSVSWYQQTPGQGLQFLFEYFSETQRNKGNFPGRFSGRQFSNSRSEMNVSTLELGDSALYLCASSTTSTANYGYTFGSGTRLTVV.